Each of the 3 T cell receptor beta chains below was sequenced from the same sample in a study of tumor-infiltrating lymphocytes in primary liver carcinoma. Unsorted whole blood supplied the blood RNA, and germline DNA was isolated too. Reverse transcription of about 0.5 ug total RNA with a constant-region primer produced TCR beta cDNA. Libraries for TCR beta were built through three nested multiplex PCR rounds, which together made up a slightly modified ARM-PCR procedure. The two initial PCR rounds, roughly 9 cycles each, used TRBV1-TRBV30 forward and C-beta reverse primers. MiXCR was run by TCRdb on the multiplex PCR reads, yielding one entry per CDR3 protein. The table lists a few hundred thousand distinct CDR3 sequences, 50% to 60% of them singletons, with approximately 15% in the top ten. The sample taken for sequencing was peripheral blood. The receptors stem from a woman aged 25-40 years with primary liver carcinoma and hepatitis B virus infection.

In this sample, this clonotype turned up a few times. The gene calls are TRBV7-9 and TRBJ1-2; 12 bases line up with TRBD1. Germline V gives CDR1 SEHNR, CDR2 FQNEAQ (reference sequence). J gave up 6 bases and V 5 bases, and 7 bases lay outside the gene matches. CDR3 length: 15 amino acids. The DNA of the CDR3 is TGTGCCAGCAGCGCCTCCGGGACAGGGGGCCATGGCTACACCTTC. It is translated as CASSASGTGGHGYTF.

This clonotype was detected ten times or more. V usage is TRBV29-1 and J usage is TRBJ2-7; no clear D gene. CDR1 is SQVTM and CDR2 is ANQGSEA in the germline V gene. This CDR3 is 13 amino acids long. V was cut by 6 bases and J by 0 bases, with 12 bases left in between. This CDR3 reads CSVRTVNSYEQYF. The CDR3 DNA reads TGCAGCGTAAGAACAGTAAACTCCTACGAGCAGTACTTC.

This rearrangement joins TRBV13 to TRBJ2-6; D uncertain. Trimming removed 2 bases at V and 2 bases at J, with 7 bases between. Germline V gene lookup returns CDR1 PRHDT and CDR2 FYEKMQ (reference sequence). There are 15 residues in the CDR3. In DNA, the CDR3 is TGTGCCAGCAGCTTACTTGCGGCTGGGGCCAACGTCCTGACTTTC. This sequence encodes CASSLLAAGANVLTF.